Sequencing of this TCR beta chain was carried out in a study of blood T cell repertoires in COVID-19. As for the study in general: Both acute and convalescent COVID-19 samples were obtained from the United States, Italy and Spain. Sample material is recorded as cDNA or gDNA derived from T cells, B-cell-depleted T cells, or PBMCs.

The germline gives CDR1 SGHRS, CDR2 YFSETQ. The V end lost 0 bases, the J end lost 10 bases, and 11 bases lay between the germline ends. The CDR3 covers 13 residues. This clone was seen a single time. Per the authors' pipeline: Amplified reference gene primers provided the basis for estimating nucleated cell counts. Produced via immunoSEQ multiplex PCR; TCRdb's table is partial and in-frame only. That table furnishes V, J and clone size, whereas the DNA furnished D and trimming. This table holds 150,000 to 200,000 clones, 60% to 80% found once. The chain uses TRBV5-1 and TRBJ2-1; perhaps TRBD2 as D (5 bases). Input material: peripheral blood. The sequence derives from a woman in her 70s with acute or convalescent COVID-19. The CDR3 DNA reads TGCGCCAGCAGCTTGGGGGCGGGCCGGGAGCAGTTCTTC. It encodes CASSLGAGREQFF.